This T cell receptor beta chain stems from a study of blood T cell repertoires in COVID-19. For the study at large: Samples of COVID-19 (acute and convalescent) were obtained from the United States, Italy and Spain. T cells, B-cell-depleted T cells, or PBMCs supplied cDNA or gDNA.

The CDR3 has 14 residues. V lost 3 bases to trimming and J lost 1 base; unmatched junction nucleotides: 3. In germline, CDR1 is PRHDT, CDR2 FYEKMQ (reference sequence). TCRdb's copy holds only in-frame clones and misses some; the assay was immunoSEQ multiplex PCR. The sample comprises roughly 110,000 clones, roughly 79% of which are singletons, and more than 9% rests with the top ten. The chain joins TRBV13 to TRBJ2-7; 7 bases agree with TRBD1. Material for sequencing was peripheral blood. This receptor was identified in a human donor in a cohort sampled during active COVID-19. The CDR3 protein is CASSFRQGSYEQYF. The CDR3 DNA reads as TGTGCCAGCAGCTTCCGACAGGGATCCTACGAGCAGTACTTC.